The 10 T cell receptor beta chains given below trace back to one sample, sequenced in a study of blood T cell repertoires in COVID-19. Assay used: immunoSEQ multiplex PCR; TCRdb lists only in-frame clones, some missing. The repertoire consists of under 200,000 clones, with about 85% occurring once and the leading ten covering 4% to 5%. The material sequenced was peripheral blood. Receptors originate from a woman older than 75 with acute or convalescent COVID-19.

This chain joins TRBV18 and TRBJ2-7; 7 bases line up with TRBD1. Germline CDR1 and CDR2: KGHSH and LQKENI. Trimming took 3 bases from V and 2 from J; bases not matched to a gene: 4. The CDR3 contains 14 residues. The CDR3 is CASSPSTGTYEQYF. CDR3 in DNA: TGTGCCAGCTCACCCTCGACAGGGACCTACGAGCAGTACTTC.

The rearrangement joins TRBV9 to TRBJ2-7; TRBD2 agrees at 7 bases. J gave up 5 bases and V 3 bases, and 8 bases lay outside the gene matches. CDR1 SGDLS and CDR2 YYNGEE come from the germline V gene. The CDR3 runs 14 residues. CDR3 region: CASSASGKLDEQYF. In nucleotides, the CDR3 is TGTGCCAGCAGCGCGAGCGGGAAACTCGACGAGCAGTACTTC.

CDR3 sequence: CASSPVGQGARDQPQHF. The CDR3, as DNA: TGTGCCAGCAGCCCTGTTGGACAGGGGGCGCGGGATCAGCCCCAGCATTTT. The chain combines TRBV7-2 with TRBJ1-5, with 11 bases lining up with TRBD1. The CDR3 sequence is 17 residues long. Germline-derived CDR1 and CDR2 are SGHTA and FQGNSA. V was clipped by 5 bases and J by 5 bases; unmatched bases: 11.

This chain connects TRBV3-1 (or the pseudogene TRBV3-2) to TRBJ2-3; D is undetermined. Per germline, CDR1 LGHDT and CDR2 YNNKEL (reference sequence). Trimming left V 0 bases short and J 4 bases short, with 20 bases between. The CDR3 is 18 residues long. The CDR3 reads CASSQEYPGSNSADTQYF. The CDR3 nucleotides read TGTGCCAGCAGCCAAGAATACCCGGGTTCAAACTCTGCAGATACGCAGTATTTT.

The gene calls are TRBV28 and TRBJ1-2; D gene uncertain. Germline values: CDR1 MDHEN, CDR2 SYDVKM. The V and J ends lost 4 bases and 6 bases respectively, with 15 bases between them. This CDR3 contains 14 residues. CDR3 nucleotides: TGTGCCAGCAGTTCCCTGACATCACCGGATGGCTACACCTTC. Translated, it gives CASSSLTSPDGYTF.

The V call is TRBV7-2, the J call TRBJ2-5, with TRBD1 matching 8 bases. CDR1 and CDR2 (germline): SGHTA, FQGNSA. With 5 bases clipped from V and 5 bases from J, the junction kept 10 bases outside the gene matches. The CDR3 consists of 15 residues. This CDR3 reads CASSPGGEAGETQYF. CDR3 DNA: TGTGCCAGCAGCCCAGGGGGCGAGGCTGGGGAGACCCAGTACTTC.

The rearrangement joins TRBV7-2 to TRBJ2-7; 9 bases fit TRBD2. Germline V gene data show CDR1 as SGHTA and CDR2 as FQGNSA. With V trimmed by 2 bases and J by 2 bases, 13 bases remained unmatched. CDR3 length: 18 residues. The CDR3 nucleotides read TGTGCCAGCAGCTTATTCGGTTCAGCGGGAGGTCGTGCCTACGAGCAGTACTTC. Residues: CASSLFGSAGGRAYEQYF.

The chain has TRBV6-5 and TRBJ1-5; 11 nucleotides match TRBD1. The V gene end was trimmed by 1 base and the J gene end by 6 bases; junction bases not matched to a gene: 2. Germline loops: CDR1 MNHEY, CDR2 SVGAGI. The CDR3 consists of 15 residues. The CDR3 DNA reads TGTGCCAGCAGTTACTTGGGACAGGGGGGTCAGCCCCAGCATTTT. The encoded protein is CASSYLGQGGQPQHF.

The chain is built from TRBV10-3 and TRBJ1-2; 8 bases match TRBD1. The V segment lost 5 bases and the J segment 0 bases; nucleotides outside the gene matches: 14. Germline V gives CDR1 ENHRY, CDR2 SYGVKD. The CDR3 covers 18 residues. In nucleotides, the CDR3 is TGTGCCATCAGTTCCTCCGACAGGGGCCATGCGTCTAACTATGGCTACACCTTC. It yields the protein CAISSSDRGHASNYGYTF.

The chain is built from TRBV6-5 and TRBJ2-5, with 9 bases lining up with TRBD1. Losses at the gene ends were 5 bases for V and 5 bases for J; bases not matched to a gene: 6. The CDR3 contains 14 residues. From germline, CDR1 is MNHEY and CDR2 SVGAGI. CDR3 in amino acids: CASSRDRDRETQYF. The CDR3 nucleotides read TGTGCCAGCAGTAGGGACAGGGATCGCGAGACCCAGTACTTC.